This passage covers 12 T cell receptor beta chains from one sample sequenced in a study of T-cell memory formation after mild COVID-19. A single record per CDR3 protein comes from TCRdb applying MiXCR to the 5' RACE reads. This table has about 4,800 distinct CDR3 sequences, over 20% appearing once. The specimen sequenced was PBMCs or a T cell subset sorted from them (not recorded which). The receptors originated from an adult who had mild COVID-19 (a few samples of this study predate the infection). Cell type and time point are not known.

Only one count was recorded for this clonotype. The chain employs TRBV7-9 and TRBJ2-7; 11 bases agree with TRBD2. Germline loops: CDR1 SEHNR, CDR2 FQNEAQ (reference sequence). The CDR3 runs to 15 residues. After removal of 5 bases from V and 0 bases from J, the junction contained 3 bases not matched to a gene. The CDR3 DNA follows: TGTGCCAGCAGCCGTAGCGGGGGGGCCTCCTACGAGCAGTACTTC. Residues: CASSRSGGASYEQYF.

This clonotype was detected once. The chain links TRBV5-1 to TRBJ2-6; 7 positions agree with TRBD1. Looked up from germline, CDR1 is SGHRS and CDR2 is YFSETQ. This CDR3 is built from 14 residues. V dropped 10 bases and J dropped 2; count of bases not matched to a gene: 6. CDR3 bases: TGCGCCTCCAAACAGGGGCCTGGGGCCAACGTCCTGACTTTC. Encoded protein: CASKQGPGANVLTF.

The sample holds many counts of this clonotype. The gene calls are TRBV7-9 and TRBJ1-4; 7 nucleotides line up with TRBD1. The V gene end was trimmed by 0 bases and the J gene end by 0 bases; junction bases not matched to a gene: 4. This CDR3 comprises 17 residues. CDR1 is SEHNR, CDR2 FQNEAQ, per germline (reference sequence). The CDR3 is CASSLAVTGATNEKLFF. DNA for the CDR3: TGTGCCAGCAGCTTAGCCGTAACAGGGGCAACTAATGAAAAACTGTTTTTT.

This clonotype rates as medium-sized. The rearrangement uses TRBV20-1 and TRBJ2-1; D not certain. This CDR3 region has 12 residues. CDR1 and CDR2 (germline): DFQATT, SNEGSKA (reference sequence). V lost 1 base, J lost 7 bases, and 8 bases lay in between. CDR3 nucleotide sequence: TGCAGTGCTAGAGTACGAGGAAATGAGCAGTTCTTC. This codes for CSARVRGNEQFF.

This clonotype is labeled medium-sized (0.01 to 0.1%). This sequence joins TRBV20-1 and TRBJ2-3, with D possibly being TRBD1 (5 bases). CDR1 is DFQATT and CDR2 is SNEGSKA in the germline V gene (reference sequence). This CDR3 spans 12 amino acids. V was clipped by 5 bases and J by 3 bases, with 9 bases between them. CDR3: CSASQGTDTQYF. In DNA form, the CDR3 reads TGCAGTGCTTCTCAGGGAACAGATACGCAGTATTTT.

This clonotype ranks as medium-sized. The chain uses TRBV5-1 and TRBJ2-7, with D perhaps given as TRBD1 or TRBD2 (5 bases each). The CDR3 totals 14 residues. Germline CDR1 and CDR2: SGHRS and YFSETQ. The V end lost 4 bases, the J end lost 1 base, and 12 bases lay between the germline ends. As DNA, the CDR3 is TGCGCCAGCAGCCGTGGGGACCGATCCTACGAGCAGTACGTC. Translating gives CASSRGDRSYEQYV.

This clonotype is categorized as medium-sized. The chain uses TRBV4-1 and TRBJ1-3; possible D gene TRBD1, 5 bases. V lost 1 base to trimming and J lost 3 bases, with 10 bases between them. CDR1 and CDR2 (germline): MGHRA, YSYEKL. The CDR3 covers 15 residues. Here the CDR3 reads CASSQVGGNGNTIYF. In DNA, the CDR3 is TGCGCCAGCAGCCAAGTTGGGGGTAATGGAAACACCATATATTTT.

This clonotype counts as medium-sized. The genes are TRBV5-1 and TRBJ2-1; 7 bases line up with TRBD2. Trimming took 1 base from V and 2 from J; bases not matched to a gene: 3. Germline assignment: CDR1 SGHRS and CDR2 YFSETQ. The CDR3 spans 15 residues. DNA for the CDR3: TGCGCCAGCAGCTTGATGGGGACTACCTACAATGAGCAGTTCTTC. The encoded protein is CASSLMGTTYNEQFF.

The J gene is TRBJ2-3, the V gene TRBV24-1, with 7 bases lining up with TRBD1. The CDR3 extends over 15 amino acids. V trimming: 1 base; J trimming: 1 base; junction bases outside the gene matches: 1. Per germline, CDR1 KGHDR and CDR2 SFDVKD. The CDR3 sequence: CATSDFGQGTDTQYF. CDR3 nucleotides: TGTGCCACCAGTGATTTTGGACAGGGCACAGATACGCAGTATTTT.

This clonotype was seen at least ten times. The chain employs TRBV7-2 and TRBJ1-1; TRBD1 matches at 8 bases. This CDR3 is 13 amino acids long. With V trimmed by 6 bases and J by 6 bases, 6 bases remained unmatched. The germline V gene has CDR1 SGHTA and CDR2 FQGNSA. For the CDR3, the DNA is TGTGCCAGCAGTTCCCAGGGGGCAGCTGAAGCTTTCTTT. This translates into CASSSQGAAEAFF. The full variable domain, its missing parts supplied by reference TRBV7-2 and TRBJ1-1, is GAGVSQSPSNKVTEKGKDVELRCDPISGHTALYWYRQSLGQGLEFLIYFQGNSAPDKSGLPSDRFSAERTGGSVSTLTIQRTQQEDSAVYLCASSSQGAAEAFFGQGTRLTVV.

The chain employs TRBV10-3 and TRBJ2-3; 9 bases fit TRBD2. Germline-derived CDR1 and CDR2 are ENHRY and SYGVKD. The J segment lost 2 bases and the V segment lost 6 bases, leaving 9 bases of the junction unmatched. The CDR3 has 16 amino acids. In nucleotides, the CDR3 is TGTGCCATCAGGGACCACGCGGGGGGGCCCACAGATACGCAGTATTTT. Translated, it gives CAIRDHAGGPTDTQYF.

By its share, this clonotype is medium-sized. CDR3 loop: CSARDLRDALVEKLFF. The CDR3 bases are TGCAGTGCTAGAGATTTGAGGGACGCACTAGTGGAAAAACTGTTTTTT. This chain uses TRBV20-1 with TRBJ1-4; perhaps TRBD1 as D (5 bases). With 0 bases removed from V and 8 bases from J, the gap between germline ends came to 19 bases. Germline CDR1 and CDR2: DFQATT and SNEGSKA (reference sequence). The CDR3 length is 16 residues.